The 18 T cell receptor beta chains listed next were all sequenced from one sample in a study of OX40 agonist ivuxolimab in advanced cancers. Here immunoSEQ multiplex PCR was the method, and the copy in TCRdb shows in-frame clones only, minus some. The data hold approximately 74,000 clones, with 85% observed a single time. Sequenced here: CD4+ or CD8+ T cells sorted from blood, sampled in a trial of the OX40 agonist ivuxolimab. All receptors derive from an adult with an advanced solid tumor such as melanoma, head and neck, liver or kidney cancer.

V is TRBV4-3 and J is TRBJ1-5; D is uncertain. The V end lost 3 bases, the J end lost 3 bases, and 6 bases lay between the germline ends. Germline V gene data show CDR1 as LGHNA and CDR2 as YSLEER. This CDR3 contains 13 residues. This CDR3 is CASSQDPNQPQHF. DNA of the CDR3: TGCGCCAGCAGCCAGGACCCCAATCAGCCCCAGCATTTT.

The CDR3 coding sequence is TGTGCCAGCAGCCGTACAGCCTTCACAGGTGAAAAACTGTTTTTT. This gives the protein CASSRTAFTGEKLFF. The chain links TRBV5-4 to TRBJ1-4; D may be TRBD1 (5 bases). Trimming stripped 4 bases from V and 7 bases from J, with 17 bases between. The CDR3 has 15 residues. The germline CDR1 and CDR2 sequences are SGHNT and YYREEE (reference sequence).

The V and J genes are TRBV5-1 and TRBJ2-3; D call uncertain. Germline CDR1 and CDR2: SGHRS and YFSETQ. The CDR3 has 12 residues. V lost 2 bases and J 5 bases, leaving 6 bases between the germline ends. CDR3 sequence reads: CASSFSEDTQYF. CDR3 bases: TGCGCCAGCAGCTTCTCTGAAGATACGCAGTATTTT. The variable domain in full, completed from reference TRBV5-1 and TRBJ2-3, reads KAGVTQTPRYLIKTRGQQVTLSCSPISGHRSVSWYQQTPGQGLQFLFEYFSETQRNKGNFPGRFSGRQFSNSRSEMNVSTLELGDSALYLCASSFSEDTQYFGPGTRLTVL.

This chain uses TRBV28 with TRBJ2-7, with 11 nucleotides matching TRBD2. Looked up from germline, CDR1 is MDHEN and CDR2 is SYDVKM. The CDR3 is 15 residues long. After removal of 6 bases from V and 2 bases from J, the junction contained 6 bases not matched to a gene. The CDR3 loop reads CASRPTSGGTYEQYF. CDR3 nucleotides: TGTGCCAGCAGACCAACTAGCGGGGGTACCTACGAGCAGTACTTC.

The chain employs TRBV19 and TRBJ2-2; 10 bases are a match to TRBD1. V was clipped by 6 bases and J by 6 bases; unmatched bases: 7. The CDR3 is made up of 15 amino acids. Germline V gene data show CDR1 as LNHDA and CDR2 as SQIVND (reference sequence). Here the CDR3 reads CASRDRTGGSGELFF. CDR3 DNA sequence: TGTGCCAGTAGGGACCGGACAGGGGGGTCCGGGGAGCTGTTTTTT.

This rearrangement joins TRBV27 to TRBJ1-2, with 9 bases fitting TRBD1. CDR1 is MNHEY, CDR2 SMNVEV, per germline (reference sequence). The CDR3 totals 16 residues. The trim removed 4 bases at V and 0 bases at J, leaving 6 bases unmatched. CDR3 protein: CASSSQGALPNYGYTF. In nucleotides, the CDR3 is TGTGCCAGCAGTTCACAGGGGGCCCTACCTAACTATGGCTACACCTTC.

The V gene is TRBV5-1, the J gene TRBJ2-1; 8 bases align to TRBD2. The CDR3 loop spans 13 amino acids. CDR1 is SGHRS, CDR2 YFSETQ, per germline. Trimming removed 4 bases from V and 15 bases from J; junction bases left unmatched: 12. The CDR3 protein is CASSRQGSGKPFF. CDR3 nucleotide sequence: TGCGCCAGCAGCCGGCAGGGTAGCGGGAAGCCGTTCTTC.

V usage is TRBV29-1 and J usage is TRBJ2-1; unclear D gene. V lost 5 bases, J lost 6 bases, and 14 bases lay in between. CDR1 is SQVTM, CDR2 ANQGSEA, per germline. The CDR3 totals 13 residues. CDR3 residues: CSVRLQVTNEQFF. In nucleotides, the CDR3 is TGCAGCGTTAGATTACAAGTAACCAATGAGCAGTTCTTC.

In its sample, this clone was seen once. The V call is TRBV28, the J call TRBJ1-5; maybe TRBD1 (6 bases). The CDR3 spans 14 residues. CDR1 and CDR2 from the germline V gene are MDHEN and SYDVKM. Trimming took 5 bases from V and 10 from J, leaving 18 bases between them. The CDR3 here is CASSLPPGAGPQHF. CDR3 coding DNA: TGTGCCAGCAGTCTACCGCCGGGGGCGGGCCCCCAGCATTTT.

The chain links TRBV6-5 to TRBJ2-7; 8 bases match TRBD1. The CDR3 spans 14 residues. V lost 5 bases, J lost 0 bases, and 3 bases stayed unmatched. CDR1 and CDR2 (germline): MNHEY, SVGAGI. Here the CDR3 DNA reads TGTGCCAGCAGTCGGACAGGGAACTCCTACGAGCAGTACTTC. Protein product: CASSRTGNSYEQYF.

This chain uses TRBV5-1 with TRBJ2-6; either TRBD1 or TRBD2 may supply D (6 bases each). The CDR3 loop spans 15 amino acids. Germline CDR1 is SGHRS and CDR2 is YFSETQ. The V end lost 0 bases, the J end lost 4 bases, and 8 bases lay between the germline ends. CDR3 in amino acids: CASSLAGAGANVLTF. DNA for the CDR3: TGCGCCAGCAGCTTGGCGGGGGCCGGGGCCAACGTCCTGACTTTC.

The table lists this clone with many counts. The chain employs TRBV5-1 and TRBJ2-7; no clear D gene. V was trimmed by 4 bases and J by 5 bases, leaving 10 bases between them. Looked up from germline, CDR1 is SGHRS and CDR2 is YFSETQ. This CDR3 is 12 amino acids long. The CDR3 is CASSVDQDEQYF. For the CDR3, the DNA is TGCGCCAGCAGCGTCGACCAAGACGAGCAGTACTTC.

Here the CDR3 DNA reads TGCAGCGCCAGGACAGGGGGGATCACTGAAGCTTTCTTT. Encoded protein: CSARTGGITEAFF. The chain recombines TRBV29-1 with TRBJ1-1, with 10 bases lining up with TRBD1. Germline CDR1 SQVTM, CDR2 ANQGSEA. With 7 bases clipped from V and 4 bases from J, the junction kept 6 bases outside the gene matches. This CDR3 is 13 amino acids long.

This chain connects TRBV5-6 to TRBJ2-7; TRBD2 aligns across 8 bases. This CDR3 has 12 residues. CDR1 SGHDT and CDR2 YYEEEE come from the germline V gene. The ends lost 4 bases at V and 5 bases at J; junction bases unmatched: 2. The CDR3 reads CASSREGNEQYF. CDR3 DNA: TGTGCCAGCAGCCGGGAGGGGAACGAGCAGTACTTC.

This chain uses TRBV28 with TRBJ1-2; the D is unclear. The V gene lost 2 bases and the J gene lost 4 bases, with 14 bases spanning the gap. In germline, CDR1 is MDHEN, CDR2 SYDVKM. The length of the CDR3 is 15 residues. The CDR3 region has the DNA TGTGCCAGCAGTTTAGAGTCGGGAAACTTCTATGGCTACACCTTC. This codes for CASSLESGNFYGYTF.

The rearrangement uses TRBV6-5 and TRBJ2-1, with a tentative D call TRBD2 (7 bases). The CDR3 totals 16 residues. V was clipped by 4 bases and J by 0 bases, with 13 bases between them. From germline, CDR1 is MNHEY and CDR2 SVGAGI. CDR3 nucleotides: TGTGCCAGCAGTTGGGGGGGCCCATCCTCCTACAATGAGCAGTTCTTC. This gives the protein CASSWGGPSSYNEQFF.

The CDR3 spells CASSPPGRRNEQFF. CDR3 sequence (DNA): TGTGCCAGTAGTCCCCCAGGGCGACGGAATGAGCAGTTCTTC. The chain combines TRBV19 with TRBJ2-1; TRBD1 is a possible D gene (5 bases). CDR3 length: 14 amino acids. Trimming removed 5 bases at V and 7 bases at J, with 15 bases between. CDR1 and CDR2 (germline): LNHDA, SQIVND (reference sequence).

The V call is TRBV5-1, the J call TRBJ1-5; no definite D call. The CDR3 runs to 15 residues. The V and J ends lost 4 bases and 6 bases respectively, with 17 bases between them. The germline CDR1 and CDR2 sequences are SGHRS and YFSETQ. The CDR3 here is CASSPQPDVTQPQHF. As DNA, the CDR3 is TGCGCCAGCAGCCCGCAACCGGACGTCACTCAGCCCCAGCATTTT.